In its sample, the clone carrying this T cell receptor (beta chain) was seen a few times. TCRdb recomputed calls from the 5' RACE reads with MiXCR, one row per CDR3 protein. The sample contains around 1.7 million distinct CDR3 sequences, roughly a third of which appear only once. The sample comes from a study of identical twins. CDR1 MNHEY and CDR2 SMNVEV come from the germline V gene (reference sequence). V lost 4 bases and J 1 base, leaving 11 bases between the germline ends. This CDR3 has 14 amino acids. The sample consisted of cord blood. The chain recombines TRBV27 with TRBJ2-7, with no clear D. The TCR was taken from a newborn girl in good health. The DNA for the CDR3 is TGTGCCAGCAGTTACTCCGGGCCGTCCTACGAGCAGTACTTC. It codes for CASSYSGPSYEQYF.